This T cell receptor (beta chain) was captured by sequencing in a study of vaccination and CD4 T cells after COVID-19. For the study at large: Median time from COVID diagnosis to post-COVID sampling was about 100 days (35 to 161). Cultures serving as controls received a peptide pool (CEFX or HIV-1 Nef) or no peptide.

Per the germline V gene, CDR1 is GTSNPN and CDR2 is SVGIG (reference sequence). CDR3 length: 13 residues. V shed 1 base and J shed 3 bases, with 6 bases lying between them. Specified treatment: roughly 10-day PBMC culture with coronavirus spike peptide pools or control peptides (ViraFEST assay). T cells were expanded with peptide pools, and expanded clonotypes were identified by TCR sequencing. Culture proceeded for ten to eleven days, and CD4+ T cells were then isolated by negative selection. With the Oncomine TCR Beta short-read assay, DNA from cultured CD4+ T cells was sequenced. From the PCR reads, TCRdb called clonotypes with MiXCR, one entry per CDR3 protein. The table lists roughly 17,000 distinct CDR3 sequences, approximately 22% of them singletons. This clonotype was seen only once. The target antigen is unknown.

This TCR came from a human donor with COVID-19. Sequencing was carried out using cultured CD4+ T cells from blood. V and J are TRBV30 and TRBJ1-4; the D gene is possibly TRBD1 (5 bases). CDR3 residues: CAWSAGPNEKLFF. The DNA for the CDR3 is TGTGCCTGGAGTGCGGGACCTAATGAAAAACTGTTTTTT. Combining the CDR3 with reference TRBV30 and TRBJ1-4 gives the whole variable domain SQTIHQWPATLVQPVGSPLSLECTVEGTSNPNLYWYRQAAGRGLQLLFYSVGIGQISSEVPQNLSASRPQDRQFILSSKKLLLSDSGFYLCAWSAGPNEKLFFGSGTQLSVL.